These 18 T cell receptor beta chains were all obtained from the same sample, sequenced in a study of blood T cell repertoires in COVID-19. Assay used: immunoSEQ multiplex PCR; TCRdb lists only in-frame clones, some missing. This sample has roughly 68,000 clones, with roughly 81% found just once. The sequencing input was peripheral blood. The receptors originated from a human donor in a cohort sampled during active COVID-19.

The gene calls are TRBV6-4 and TRBJ2-1; D is unresolved. With 5 bases removed from V and 2 bases from J, the gap between germline ends came to 10 bases. Germline lookup yields CDR1 MRHNA and CDR2 SNTAGT. The CDR3 extends over 14 amino acids. The CDR3 sequence is CASSTRVPYNEQFF. The CDR3 nucleotides are TGTGCCAGCAGTACTCGGGTTCCCTACAATGAGCAGTTCTTC.

The gene calls are TRBV9 and TRBJ2-3; TRBD2 matches at 11 bases. CDR3 length equals 16 residues. Looked up from germline, CDR1 is SGDLS and CDR2 is YYNGEE. V shed 2 bases and J 1 base; nucleotides not matched to a gene: 3. CDR3 sequence (DNA): TGTGCCAGCAGCGTTTTAGCGGGAGGGGGCACAGATACGCAGTATTTT. Protein product: CASSVLAGGGTDTQYF. The variable domain in full, completed from reference TRBV9 and TRBJ2-3, reads DSGVTQTPKHLITATGQRVTLRCSPRSGDLSVYWYQQSLDQGLQFLIQYYNGEERAKGNILERFSAQQFPDLHSELNLSSLELGDSALYFCASSVLAGGGTDTQYFGPGTRLTVL.

This chain links TRBV6-2 or TRBV6-3 with TRBJ2-1; unclear D gene. Trimming cost V 2 bases and J 3 bases, with 17 bases left between them. The CDR3 is 17 amino acids. Germline loops: CDR1 MNHEY, CDR2 SVGEGT. CDR3 in DNA: TGTGCCAGCAGTTACACCGTCGAGGAGCCAAACTACAATGAGCAGTTCTTC. It translates to CASSYTVEEPNYNEQFF.

The genes are TRBV11-2 and TRBJ2-2; 9 nucleotides match TRBD2. V lost 5 bases, J lost 4 bases, and 5 bases stayed unmatched. In germline, CDR1 is SGHAT, CDR2 FQNNGV. The CDR3 is made up of 15 amino acids. The CDR3 coding sequence is TGTGCCAGCAGCGGCCTAGCGGGGTTCACCGGGGAGCTGTTTTTT. Its protein is CASSGLAGFTGELFF. The whole variable domain, remainder taken from reference TRBV11-2 and TRBJ2-2, is EAGVAQSPRYKIIEKRQSVAFWCNPISGHATLYWYQQILGQGPKLLIQFQNNGVVDDSQLPKDRFSAERLKGVDSTLKIQPAKLEDSAVYLCASSGLAGFTGELFFGEGSRLTVL.

The rearrangement uses TRBV18 and TRBJ2-1; TRBD2 agrees at 7 bases. The CDR3 spans 15 residues. The germline V gene encodes CDR1 KGHSH and CDR2 LQKENI. V was pared by 2 bases and J by 7 bases, with 8 bases of the junction left unmatched. DNA for the CDR3: TGTGCCAGCTCACCAATGCGGGACGGGAGGAATGAGCAGTTCTTC. Its translation is CASSPMRDGRNEQFF.

This clone was counted a few times. The CDR3 sequence: CASSSRLAGGQETQYF. CDR3 nucleotides: TGTGCCAGCAGCTCCCGACTAGCGGGAGGCCAAGAGACCCAGTACTTC. V gene TRBV13 combines with J gene TRBJ2-5, with TRBD2 matching over 13 bases. The V segment lost 4 bases and the J segment 1 base; nucleotides outside the gene matches: 3. Germline V gene sequence: CDR1 PRHDT, CDR2 FYEKMQ (reference sequence). CDR3 size: 16 residues.

The chain joins TRBV19 to TRBJ2-7, with D possibly TRBD2 on 7 matching bases. This CDR3 contains 14 residues. Germline CDR1 LNHDA, CDR2 SQIVND (reference sequence). V shed 5 bases and J shed 2 bases, with 13 bases lying between them. The CDR3, as DNA: TGTGCCAGTAGTGTAAGGGGGGGGCCCTACGAGCAGTACTTC. The encoded protein is CASSVRGGPYEQYF.

With regard to this clone: One end of the junction is discordant with germline, which a read error may explain. V usage is TRBV7-7 and J usage is TRBJ2-1; D remains ambiguous. Looked up from germline, CDR1 is SSHAT and CDR2 is FNYEAQ (reference sequence). The CDR3 has 15 residues. CDR3 nucleotide sequence: TGTGCTAGCAGCCCTCAAGTGGCCCCCTACAATGAGCAGTTCTTC. It translates to CASSPQVAPYNEQFF.

The V call is TRBV21-1, the J call TRBJ2-3; no DNA check was done on the table's D call, TRBD2. TRBV21-1 is listed as a pseudogene. The CDR3 contains 18 residues. The DNA of the CDR3 is TGTGCCAGCAGCAAAGAGGCACTAGCGGGAGGGTTCACAGATACGCAGTATTTT. As protein: CASSKEALAGGFTDTQYF.

This chain links TRBV7-2 with TRBJ1-2; no reliable D call. Deletions cut 0 bases from V and 4 bases from J, with 9 bases between. The CDR3 is 14 residues long. The germline V gene encodes CDR1 SGHTA and CDR2 FQGNSA. CDR3 sequence (DNA): TGTGCCAGCAGCTTAGCCACCCCTAGCTATGGCTACACCTTC. This sequence encodes CASSLATPSYGYTF.

The rearrangement joins TRBV6-1 to TRBJ1-2; 12 bases match TRBD1. The CDR3 consists of 15 residues. The J segment lost 8 bases and the V segment lost 1 base, leaving 5 bases of the junction unmatched. Per the germline V gene, CDR1 is MNHNS and CDR2 is SASEGT. CDR3 sequence reads: CASSEGMGQGAGYTF. The DNA of the CDR3 is TGTGCCAGCAGTGAAGGGATGGGACAGGGGGCGGGCTACACCTTC.

The rearrangement uses TRBV18 and TRBJ2-6; 7 bases line up with TRBD1. This CDR3 is built from 17 residues. V gave up 8 bases and J gave up 0 bases; unmatched junction bases: 10. Germline CDR1 KGHSH, CDR2 LQKENI. The CDR3 here is CASHGTVILSGANVLTF. The CDR3 DNA sequence: TGTGCCAGCCATGGGACAGTTATTCTCTCTGGGGCCAACGTCCTGACTTTC.

The rearrangement uses TRBV29-1 and TRBJ2-7; possibly TRBD1 for D (5 bases). The V gene's germline CDR1 is SQVTM and CDR2 ANQGSEA. V lost 3 bases, J lost 0 bases, and 9 bases lay in between. The CDR3 has 13 residues. CDR3 sequence reads: CSVDLQGSYEQYF. The CDR3 DNA is TGCAGCGTTGATCTCCAGGGCTCCTACGAGCAGTACTTC.

The gene calls are TRBV6-5 and TRBJ1-5; D call uncertain. The V end lost 8 bases, the J end lost 6 bases, and 14 bases lay between the germline ends. Germline lookup yields CDR1 MNHEY and CDR2 SVGAGI. The CDR3 is made up of 13 amino acids. The CDR3 bases are TGTGCCAGCTTCGAGCGGGTCGGTCAGCCCCAGCATTTT. Translated: CASFERVGQPQHF.

This clone has a single count. The chain carries TRBV6-2 or TRBV6-3 and TRBJ1-1; 7 nucleotides match TRBD1. The CDR3 contains 14 residues. After removal of 6 bases from V and 4 bases from J, the junction contained 8 bases not matched to a gene. Germline V gene lookup returns CDR1 MNHEY and CDR2 SVGEGT. CDR3 amino acids: CASSRQGGSTEAFF. CDR3 coding DNA: TGTGCCAGCAGCCGACAGGGAGGTAGCACTGAAGCTTTCTTT.

V is TRBV10-1 and J is TRBJ2-5; tentatively, D is TRBD1 (5 bases). The CDR3 consists of 14 residues. The germline CDR1 and CDR2 sequences are WNHNN and SYGVQD (reference sequence). The ends were cut back, 2 bases at V and 7 bases at J, with 14 bases in the middle. DNA of the CDR3: TGCGCCAGCAGTGAGGTGCTTCAGGGCGGGACCCAGTACTTC. Translated: CASSEVLQGGTQYF.

The chain recombines TRBV7-9 with TRBJ2-1; TRBD2 matches 15 bases. The V and J ends lost 6 bases and 0 bases, in that order; junction bases with no gene match: 6. This CDR3 contains 18 residues. CDR1 is SEHNR and CDR2 is FQNEAQ in the germline V gene (reference sequence). CDR3 residues: CASSPGLAGGISYNEQFF. The CDR3 nucleotides are TGTGCCAGCAGTCCGGGACTAGCGGGAGGCATCTCCTACAATGAGCAGTTCTTC.

V gene TRBV9 combines with J gene TRBJ2-3; maybe TRBD1 (5 bases). V gave up 3 bases and J gave up 3 bases, with 8 bases separating them. Germline-derived CDR1 and CDR2 are SGDLS and YYNGEE. The CDR3 spans 13 residues. The CDR3 coding sequence is TGTGCCAGCAGCGGATCAGGGACAGATACGCAGTATTTT. Translation gives CASSGSGTDTQYF.